The entry that follows covers one T cell receptor (beta chain) sequence. This sample was taken from a study of shared clonotypes between healthy human individuals. Only in-frame clones appear in the TCRdb table, and some are missing; sequencing was by immunoSEQ multiplex PCR. In the table there are about 1.4 million clones, roughly 96% of which are singletons. Between the trimmed V and J ends, which lost 1 base and 4 bases, there was a span of 12 bases. The CDR3 length is 15 residues. CDR1 and CDR2 (germline): SGHNT, YENEEA. The TCR comes from a man between 25 and 39 years old in good health. This rearrangement joins TRBV11-3 to TRBJ2-3, with a weak D call TRBD2 (6 bases). Sequencing used naive CD4+ T cells sorted from blood. Regarding subset: CD45RA+ positively selected. The CDR3 region has the DNA TGTGCCAGCAGCTTAGGACTAGTGGATCCAGATACGCAGTATTTT. Its protein is CASSLGLVDPDTQYF.